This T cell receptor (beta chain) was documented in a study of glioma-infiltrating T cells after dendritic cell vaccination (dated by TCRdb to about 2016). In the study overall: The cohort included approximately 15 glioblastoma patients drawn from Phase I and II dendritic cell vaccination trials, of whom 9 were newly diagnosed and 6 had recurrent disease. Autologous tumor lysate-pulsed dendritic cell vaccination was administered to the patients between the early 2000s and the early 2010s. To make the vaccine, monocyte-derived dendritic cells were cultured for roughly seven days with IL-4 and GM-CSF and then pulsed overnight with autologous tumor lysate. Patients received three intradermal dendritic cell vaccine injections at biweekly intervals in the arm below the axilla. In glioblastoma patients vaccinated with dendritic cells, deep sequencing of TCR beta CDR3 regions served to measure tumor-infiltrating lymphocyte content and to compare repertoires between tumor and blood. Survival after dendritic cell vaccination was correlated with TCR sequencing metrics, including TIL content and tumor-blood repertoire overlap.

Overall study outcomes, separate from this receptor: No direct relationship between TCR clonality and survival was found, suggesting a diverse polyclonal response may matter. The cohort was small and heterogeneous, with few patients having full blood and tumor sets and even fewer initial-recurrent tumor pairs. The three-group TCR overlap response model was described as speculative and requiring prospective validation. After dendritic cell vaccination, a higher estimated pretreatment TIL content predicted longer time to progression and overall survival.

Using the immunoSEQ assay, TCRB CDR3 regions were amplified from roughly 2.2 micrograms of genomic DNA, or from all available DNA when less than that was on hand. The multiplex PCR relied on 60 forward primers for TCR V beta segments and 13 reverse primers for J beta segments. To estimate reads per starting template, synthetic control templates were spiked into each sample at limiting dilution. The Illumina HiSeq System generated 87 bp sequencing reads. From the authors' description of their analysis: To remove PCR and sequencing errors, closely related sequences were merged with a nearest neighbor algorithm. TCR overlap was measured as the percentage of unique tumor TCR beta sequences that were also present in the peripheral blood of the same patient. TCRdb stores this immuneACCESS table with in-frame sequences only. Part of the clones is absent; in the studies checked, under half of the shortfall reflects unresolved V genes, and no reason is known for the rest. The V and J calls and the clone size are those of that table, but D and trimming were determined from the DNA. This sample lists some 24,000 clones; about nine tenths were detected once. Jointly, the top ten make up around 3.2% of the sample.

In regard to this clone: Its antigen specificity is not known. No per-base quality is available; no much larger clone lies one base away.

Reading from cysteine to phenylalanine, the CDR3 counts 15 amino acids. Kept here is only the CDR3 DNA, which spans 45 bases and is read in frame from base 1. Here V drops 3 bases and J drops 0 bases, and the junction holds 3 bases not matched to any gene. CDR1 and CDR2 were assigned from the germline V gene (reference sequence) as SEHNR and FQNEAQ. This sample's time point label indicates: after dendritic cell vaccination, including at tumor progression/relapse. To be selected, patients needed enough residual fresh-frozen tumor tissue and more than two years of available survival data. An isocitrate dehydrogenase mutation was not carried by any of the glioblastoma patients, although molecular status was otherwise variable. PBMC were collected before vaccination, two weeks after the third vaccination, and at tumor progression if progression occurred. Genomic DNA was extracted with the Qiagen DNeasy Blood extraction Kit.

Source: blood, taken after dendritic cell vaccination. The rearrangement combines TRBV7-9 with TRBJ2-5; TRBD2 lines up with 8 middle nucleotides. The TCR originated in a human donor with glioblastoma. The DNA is TGTGCCAGCAGCTTGAGCGGGGGCAACCAAGAGACCCAGTACTTC. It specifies CASSLSGGNQETQYF.